Each of the 14 T cell receptor beta chains below was sequenced from the same sample in a study of identical twins. MiXCR, applied by TCRdb to the 5' RACE reads, yields one record per CDR3 protein. The sample includes some 1,600,000 distinct CDR3 sequences, 25% to 35% of them seen just once. What was sequenced was cord blood. These TCRs come from a newborn girl in good health.

Notes on this clonotype: A read error is possible here, since a much larger clone lies one base away. V gene TRBV29-1 combines with J gene TRBJ2-3; D possibly corresponds to TRBD1 (5 bases). V lost 8 bases and J 2 bases, leaving 11 bases between the germline ends. CDR1 is SQVTM, CDR2 ANQGSEA, per germline. CDR3 length: 12 residues. The CDR3 loop reads CSMTVNTDTQYF. The CDR3 bases are TGCAGCATGACAGTCAACACAGATACGCAGTATTTT.

This clonotype has more than one count but fewer than ten. The chain uses TRBV7-9 and TRBJ1-5, with TRBD1 as a possible D gene (6 bases). V dropped 0 bases and J dropped 2 bases, with 11 bases sitting between them. This CDR3 contains 16 residues. The germline V gene encodes CDR1 SEHNR and CDR2 FQNEAQ (reference sequence). CDR3 coding DNA: TGTGCCAGCAGCTTAGCGGTCGCAGGGGGCAATCAGCCCCAGCATTTT. Protein product: CASSLAVAGGNQPQHF. Complete variable domain (other parts from reference TRBV7-9 and TRBJ1-5): DTGVSQNPRHKITKRGQNVTFRCDPISEHNRLYWYRQTLGQGPEFLTYFQNEAQLEKSRLLSDRFSAERPKGSFSTLEIQRTEQGDSAMYLCASSLAVAGGNQPQHFGDGTRLSIL.

The sample holds a few counts of this clonotype. One end of the junction is discordant with germline, which a read error may explain. The J gene is TRBJ2-1, the V gene TRBV3-1, with 10 bases fitting TRBD2. This CDR3 is 16 amino acids long. Germline V gene lookup returns CDR1 LGHDT and CDR2 YNNKEL (reference sequence). Written as DNA, the CDR3 is TGTGCCGGCAGTCAAATCCAGCTAGCGGGGGCTGATGAGCAGTTCTTC. It codes for CAGSQIQLAGADEQFF.

V gene TRBV12-3 or TRBV12-4 combines with J gene TRBJ2-4; TRBD1 matches at 9 bases. CDR3 size: 13 residues. Unmatched junction bases numbered 11, after V lost 7 bases and J lost 13 bases. CDR3 bases: TGTGCCAGCAAGGGACAGGGACTGATAGAGCAGTACTTC. It yields the protein CASKGQGLIEQYF.

Only one count was recorded for this clonotype. The junction does not match germline at one end; this may be a read error. The genes are TRBV9 and TRBJ2-6; no clear D gene. The CDR3 is 17 residues long. Germline CDR1 reads SGDLS; CDR2 reads YYNGEE. CDR3 in DNA: TGTGCCAGCAGCGTAGGAGTCGGCCTCTCTAGGGCCAACGTCCTGACTTTC. Amino acids: CASSVGVGLSRANVLTF.

The CDR3 bases are TGTGCCAGCAGTTCAAGTGGGGGACAGGGAATAGGGCTTAATCAGCCCCAGCATTTT. Translated: CASSSSGGQGIGLNQPQHF. The chain links TRBV27 to TRBJ1-5; 9 bases line up with TRBD1. This CDR3 has 19 residues. CDR1 and CDR2 (germline): MNHEY, SMNVEV (reference sequence). J was trimmed by 4 bases and V by 4 bases; bases with no gene match: 17.

This clonotype has more than one count but fewer than ten. V gene TRBV28 combines with J gene TRBJ2-5; 12 nucleotides line up with TRBD1. The trim removed 5 bases at V and 7 bases at J, leaving 14 bases unmatched. CDR1 is MDHEN, CDR2 SYDVKM, per germline. The CDR3 loop spans 17 amino acids. The CDR3 here is CASSHSSGTGGGGTQYF. The DNA for the CDR3 is TGTGCCAGCAGTCACAGCTCCGGGACAGGGGGCGGGGGGACCCAGTACTTC.

This clonotype was recorded a few times. The genes are TRBV20-1 and TRBJ2-5, with no clear D. Trimming shortened V by 6 bases and J by 1 base, and 12 bases separated the two germline ends. Germline V gene sequence: CDR1 DFQATT, CDR2 SNEGSKA (reference sequence). The CDR3 extends over 13 amino acids. The CDR3 spells CSANRQVQETQYF. The CDR3 coding sequence is TGCAGTGCCAATAGACAAGTCCAAGAGACCCAGTACTTC.

This clonotype was counted ten times or more. This sequence joins TRBV12-3 or TRBV12-4 and TRBJ2-7, with D unclear. The germline V and J ends were trimmed by 5 bases and 0 bases, with 11 bases remaining between them. The CDR3 is 14 amino acids. DNA for the CDR3: TGTGCCAGCAGTCGACAATCCCACTCCTACGAGCAGTACTTC. This sequence encodes CASSRQSHSYEQYF.

The chain has TRBV4-1 and TRBJ2-3; D perhaps matches TRBD2 (6 bases). The CDR3 consists of 18 residues. Germline assignment: CDR1 MGHRA and CDR2 YSYEKL. Deletions cut 8 bases from V and 3 bases from J, with 27 bases between. CDR3 sequence: CASSQNIVAEWGTDTQYF. The CDR3, as DNA: TGCGCCAGCTCTCAGAATATTGTAGCGGAGTGGGGGACAGATACGCAGTATTTT.

This clonotype has only a few counts. V and J are TRBV7-9 and TRBJ1-1; TRBD1 matches at 8 bases. Trimming removed 3 bases from V and 10 bases from J; junction bases left unmatched: 10. From germline, CDR1 is SEHNR and CDR2 FQNEAQ (reference sequence). The CDR3 covers 14 residues. The CDR3 DNA is TGTGCCAGCAGCTTTCCTAGACAGGGGACGAGAGCTTTCTTT. This encodes CASSFPRQGTRAFF.

This clonotype was seen only a few times. The chain uses TRBV11-2 and TRBJ2-1; D not resolved. Per germline, CDR1 SGHAT and CDR2 FQNNGV. CDR3 length: 18 amino acids. V was clipped by 1 base and J by 0 bases, with 16 bases between them. The CDR3 loop is CASSLGSTLPLSYNEQFF. CDR3 bases: TGTGCCAGCAGCTTAGGGTCAACTCTACCCCTCTCCTACAATGAGCAGTTCTTC.

This clonotype occurred a few times. The chain has TRBV9 and TRBJ2-3; D gene ambiguous. Germline lookup yields CDR1 SGDLS and CDR2 YYNGEE. The CDR3 consists of 14 residues. Between the trimmed V and J ends, which lost 0 bases and 2 bases, there was a span of 7 bases. CDR3 sequence reads: CASSVVPNTDTQYF. The CDR3 bases are TGTGCCAGCAGCGTAGTGCCGAACACAGATACGCAGTATTTT.

The chain is built from TRBV9 and TRBJ2-7; 10 bases map to TRBD2. The CDR3 contains 16 residues. The junction had 7 bases not matched to a gene; V was cut back by 0 bases and J by 4 bases. CDR1 is SGDLS and CDR2 is YYNGEE in the germline V gene. CDR3 sequence reads: CASSVGLSGRGYEQYF. The DNA for the CDR3 is TGTGCCAGCAGCGTAGGATTGAGCGGGAGGGGTTACGAGCAGTACTTC.